The 2 T cell receptor beta chains below were found in one sample sequenced in a study of CD8 T cells in Susac syndrome. Reverse transcription used 0.5 to 1 ug RNA and random hexamers. TCRdb passed the immunoSEQ multiplex PCR reads through MiXCR, listing each CDR3 protein once. The sample includes over 95,000 distinct CDR3 sequences, approximately 91% of them seen just once. Input material: CD4+ T cells from PBMCs. The source of these receptors is a human donor in good health.

The J gene is TRBJ2-2, the V gene TRBV6-2 or TRBV6-3, with 10 bases fitting TRBD2. The germline CDR1 and CDR2 sequences are MNHEY and SVGEGT. The CDR3 loop spans 16 amino acids. V was pared by 7 bases and J by 8 bases, with 13 bases of the junction left unmatched. The chain's CDR3 is CASTRAGGPQAGELFF. The CDR3 coding sequence is TGTGCCAGCACCCGAGCGGGAGGGCCCCAAGCGGGGGAGCTGTTTTTT.

The CDR3, as DNA: TGTGCCAGCAGCCCCCAGGGGTACGAGCAGTACTTC. As protein: CASSPQGYEQYF. The J gene is TRBJ2-7, the V gene TRBV6-5, with D tentatively TRBD1 (6 bases). The CDR3 consists of 12 residues. Trimming shortened V by 6 bases and J by 4 bases, and 10 bases separated the two germline ends. Germline V gene lookup returns CDR1 MNHEY and CDR2 SVGAGI.